These T cell receptor beta chains were read from a single sample in a study of response to subunit inactivated influenza vaccine. TCRdb analysed the RT-PCR reads with MiXCR anew, one entry per CDR3 protein. This table holds around 540,000 distinct CDR3 sequences, roughly 10% found once. The material was PBMCs from blood, obtained on the day of vaccination. These receptors all come from a man aged 45-60 years who received an inactivated influenza vaccine. The CDR3 runs from the conserved cysteine through the conserved F or W. The D gene is left open where the match is weak. Some rows have no size entry. The others give once, few or many, or a class for an expanded clone.

d_gene	v_gene	j_gene	abundance	CDR3nt	CDR3aa
NA	TRBV7-9	TRBJ2-3	few	TGTGCCAGCAGTACTATCCGGGGGCTGACAGATACGCAGTATTTT	CASSTIRGLTDTQYF
NA	TRBV28	TRBJ2-3	few	TGTGCCAGCAGTTTCTCCGGATATACGCAGTATTTT	CASSFSGYTQYF
NA	TRBV20-1	TRBJ2-5	NA	TGCAGTGCTAGAAGACGACGGTATTTTTCTCTACAAGAGACCCAGTACTTC	CSARRRRYFSLQETQYF
TRBD2	TRBV9	TRBJ2-6	once	TGTGCCAGCAGCGTAGGTGGCGGGAGCGTTGGGGCCAACGTCCTGACTTTC	CASSVGGGSVGANVLTF
TRBD1	TRBV7-9	TRBJ1-1	NA	TGTGCCAGCAGCTTAGAACAGGGGGCAGGAAACACTGAAGCTTTCTTT	CASSLEQGAGNTEAFF
NA	TRBV20-1	TRBJ1-2	NA	TGCAGTGCTAGTGGGGGAGACAGTAACTATGGCTACACCTTC	CSASGGDSNYGYTF
TRBD1	TRBV5-1	TRBJ2-5	few	TGCGCCAGCAGCCATGGACAGGGAAGGGGAGAGACCCAGTACTTC	CASSHGQGRGETQYF
TRBD1	TRBV5-6	TRBJ1-2	once	TGTGCCAGCAGCCCGGCCGGACAGGTTCATGGCTACACCTTC	CASSPAGQVHGYTF
NA	TRBV5-1	TRBJ2-2	many	TGTGCCAGCAGCCAAGATCGACCGAACACCGGGGAGCTGTTTTTT	CASSQDRPNTGELFF
NA	TRBV6-5	TRBJ2-7	NA	TGTGCCAGCAGTTACTCGGCAGGGGCCCTCATCGAGCAGTACTTC	CASSYSAGALIEQYF
NA	TRBV7-2	TRBJ2-6	many	TGTGCCGGGGCAAGGGGTGATGGGGGGGCCAACGTCCTGACTTTC	CAGARGDGGANVLTF
TRBD1	TRBV29-1	TRBJ2-3	few	TGCAGCGTAAAAGGGGGACAGGGGGCAAGCACAGATACGCAGTATTTT	CSVKGGQGASTDTQYF
NA	TRBV10-2	TRBJ1-3	NA	TGCGCCAGCAGTGAAGGTTATAGGGGTCGAAACACCATATATTTT	CASSEGYRGRNTIYF
NA	TRBV20-1	TRBJ2-2	few	TGCAGTGCTAGAGACTACCGGGTCCTCGCCACCGGGGAGCTGTTTTTT	CSARDYRVLATGELFF
NA	TRBV14	TRBJ2-2	few	TGTGCCAGCAGCCAAGACTCAACGGTGTCGGCCGGGGAGCTGTTTTTT	CASSQDSTVSAGELFF
TRBD2	TRBV7-9	TRBJ2-2	NA	TGTGCCAGCAGACTCGCGGGAGGGGCTAGCACCGGGGAGCTGTTTTTT	CASRLAGGASTGELFF
NA	TRBV11-1	TRBJ1-4	NA	TGTGCCAGCAGCCCTAAAATCCCCCCCGAGGGCACTAATGAAAAACTGTTTTTT	CASSPKIPPEGTNEKLFF
NA	TRBV4-1	TRBJ1-3	many	TGCGCCAGCAGCCTAACGGGAAACACCATATATTTT	CASSLTGNTIYF
NA	TRBV7-2	TRBJ2-7	many	TGTGCCAGCAGCTTAGATTGGCAGGGCGAGCAGTACTTC	CASSLDWQGEQYF
TRBD2	TRBV29-1	TRBJ2-1	few	TGCAGCGTTCGGAGCGGGGTTTCGTACAATGAGCAGTTCTTC	CSVRSGVSYNEQFF
TRBD1	TRBV12-3/TRBV12-4	TRBJ2-7	once	TGTTCCAGCAGTCCCTCGGGACAGGGGGCCTACGAGCAGTACTTC	CSSSPSGQGAYEQYF
TRBD2	TRBV2	TRBJ2-3	NA	TGTGCCAGCAGTAAAAGGGGGACTAGCCAGACAGTCACAGATACGCAGTATTTT	CASSKRGTSQTVTDTQYF
NA	TRBV29-1	TRBJ2-1	many	TGCAGCGTCGCACGGTGGGCAGCCCAGGCCCTACCGCCCTACAATGAGCAGTTCTTC	CSVARWAAQALPPYNEQFF
NA	TRBV5-1	TRBJ1-1	few	TGCGCCAGCAGCTTGGGCGGGAAGAACACTGAAGCTTTCTTT	CASSLGGKNTEAFF
NA	TRBV5-1	TRBJ2-3	many	TGCGCCAGCAGCCACCCTAGCACAGATACGCAGTATTTT	CASSHPSTDTQYF
TRBD2	TRBV5-1	TRBJ2-1	few	TGCGCCAGCAGTCCACGGACTAGCGGGAGTCTACAGGAGCAGTTCTTC	CASSPRTSGSLQEQFF
NA	TRBV19	TRBJ1-2	NA	TGTGCCAGTAGTATCGATGCCACCGTCTATGGCTACACCTTC	CASSIDATVYGYTF
NA	TRBV20-1	TRBJ2-7	few	TGCAGTGCTAGGGCCAACCGGGACATATCCTACGAGCAGTACTTC	CSARANRDISYEQYF
NA	TRBV7-9	TRBJ1-2	NA	TGTGCCAGCAGCTTATTTGAGGATCCAAACTATGGCTACACCTTC	CASSLFEDPNYGYTF
TRBD2	TRBV3-1	TRBJ2-5	NA	TGTGCCCGCAGCTCCCCGGGGGGACTAGCGGGGCGTCAAGAGACCCAGTACTTC	CARSSPGGLAGRQETQYF
TRBD2	TRBV20-1	TRBJ2-5	NA	TGCAGTGCTAGAGATCCCGTGACTAGCGGGGTCCGGACCCAGTACTTC	CSARDPVTSGVRTQYF
NA	TRBV12-3/TRBV12-4	TRBJ1-6	few	TGTGCCAGCAGTTTTGGCAGGGCAAGCGGACCCCTCCACTTT	CASSFGRASGPLHF
TRBD2	TRBV18	TRBJ2-5	few	TGTGCCAGCTCCCGATCAGCGGGGGGCCAAGAGACCCAGTACTTC	CASSRSAGGQETQYF
NA	TRBV28	TRBJ2-5	NA	TGTGCCACGGAAAGATTCCAAGAGACCCAGTACTTC	CATERFQETQYF
TRBD1	TRBV10-3	TRBJ2-5	NA	TGTGCCATCAAGAATACAGGGGGGCAGGGGACCCAGTACTTC	CAIKNTGGQGTQYF
TRBD1	TRBV12-3/TRBV12-4	TRBJ1-3	NA	TGTGCCAGCAGTTATACAGGGGCTGGAAACACCATATATTTT	CASSYTGAGNTIYF
TRBD1	TRBV5-1	TRBJ2-5	NA	TGCGCCAGCACCTCTTTGGGGCAGGGGGATAGACCCCAGTACTTC	CASTSLGQGDRPQYF
NA	TRBV28	TRBJ2-4	NA	TGTGCCAGCGGCGGAGATGCAGCCAAAAACATTCAGTACTTC	CASGGDAAKNIQYF
TRBD1	TRBV20-1	TRBJ1-6	few	TGCAGTGCTAGCCGGACAGGGGGAAAGAGCGGTTCACCCCTCCACTTT	CSASRTGGKSGSPLHF
NA	TRBV4-3	TRBJ2-2	many	TGCGCCAGCAGCCAAGAGGGGTGGCAGAACACCGGGGAGCTGTTTTTT	CASSQEGWQNTGELFF
NA	TRBV7-2	TRBJ2-4	few	TGTGCCAGCAGCTTATTAGGCCCCGGGCGTACGAAAAACATTCAGTACTTC	CASSLLGPGRTKNIQYF
NA	TRBV11-2	TRBJ1-1	NA	TGTGCCAGCAGCTCAGGGGACATTGAAGCTTTCTTT	CASSSGDIEAFF